These 17 T cell receptor beta chains were sequenced from one sample in a study of blood T cells in healthy people across ages. With a J-beta primer mix and a sample-barcoded 5' primer, a second PCR ran 7 to 11 cycles. TCRdb ran MiXCR on the 5' RACE reads and lists one entry per CDR3 protein. The data show fewer than 1.5 million distinct CDR3 sequences, with about 43% seen just once and approximately 7.9% held by the top ten. The specimen sequenced was blood. The source is a woman aged 18-30 years in good health.

The chain is built from TRBV6-2 or TRBV6-3 and TRBJ1-5; 7 nucleotides align to TRBD1. The germline V gene encodes CDR1 MNHEY and CDR2 SVGEGT. CDR3 length: 15 residues. After removal of 6 bases from V and 6 bases from J, the junction contained 11 bases not matched to a gene. DNA of the CDR3: TGTGCCAGCAGAAAGACAGGGTACGACGGTCAGCCCCAGCATTTT. Translated: CASRKTGYDGQPQHF.

The V and J genes are TRBV29-1 and TRBJ2-3; the match to TRBD1 covers 11 bases. The V gene's germline CDR1 is SQVTM and CDR2 ANQGSEA. Unmatched junction bases numbered 4, after V lost 4 bases and J lost 7 bases. This CDR3 spans 13 amino acids. In DNA form, the CDR3 reads TGCAGCGTTGTGGGACAGGGGGTGAATACGCAGTATTTT. Translating gives CSVVGQGVNTQYF.

This chain links TRBV12-3 or TRBV12-4 with TRBJ2-5; 9 bases line up with TRBD2. With V trimmed by 2 bases and J by 2 bases, 3 bases remained unmatched. This CDR3 contains 15 residues. In DNA form, the CDR3 reads TGTGCCAGCAGTTTAAGACTAGCGGATCAAGAGACCCAGTACTTC. This codes for CASSLRLADQETQYF.

Only a few counts were recorded for this clonotype. This rearrangement joins TRBV18 to TRBJ2-3, with 11 bases that match TRBD1. With 4 bases clipped from V and 4 bases from J, the junction kept 10 bases outside the gene matches. From germline, CDR1 is KGHSH and CDR2 LQKENI. This CDR3 has 17 residues. The CDR3 DNA reads as TGTGCCAGCTCACTGGCAGGACAGGGGGCGTTTGCAGATACGCAGTATTTT. It is translated as CASSLAGQGAFADTQYF.

CDR3 in amino acids: CASSHDPSGSYNEQFF. In DNA, the CDR3 is TGCGCCAGCAGTCACGACCCTAGCGGGAGTTACAATGAGCAGTTCTTC. J is TRBJ2-1 and V is TRBV5-1; 10 nucleotides align to TRBD2. V lost 5 bases and J lost 4; bases outside the gene matches: 9. Germline V gene lookup returns CDR1 SGHRS and CDR2 YFSETQ. This CDR3 spans 16 amino acids.

This clonotype was observed a handful of times. The V call is TRBV5-1, the J call TRBJ2-5, with a tentative D call TRBD2 (5 bases). Germline V gene lookup returns CDR1 SGHRS and CDR2 YFSETQ. The CDR3 is 15 amino acids. Trimming removed 0 bases at V and 5 bases at J, with 14 bases between. Here the CDR3 DNA reads TGCGCCAGCAGCTTGGCCCTGGACTTCGGGGAGACCCAGTACTTC. Its translation is CASSLALDFGETQYF.

J is TRBJ2-5 and V is TRBV11-3; perhaps TRBD1 as D (6 bases). The J call may be mistaken, given a closer DNA end match to TRBJ2-7. CDR1 is SGHNT, CDR2 YENEEA, per germline. This CDR3 comprises 16 residues. The CDR3 sequence: CASSANLRRQGNEQYF. In DNA form, the CDR3 reads TGTGCCAGCAGCGCCAACTTGAGGCGGCAGGGGAACGAGCAGTACTTC.

There are a few counts of this clonotype. The CDR3 sequence: CASSLGPITSTDTQYF. CDR3 DNA: TGTGCCAGCAGCTTAGGGCCGATAACTAGCACAGATACGCAGTATTTT. V usage is TRBV7-6 and J usage is TRBJ2-3; D is unclear. The V gene lost 1 base and the J gene lost 0 bases, with 11 bases spanning the gap. Germline CDR1 SGHVS, CDR2 FNYEAQ. CDR3 length equals 16 residues.

This clonotype was seen only a few times. The chain recombines TRBV20-1 with TRBJ2-5; 7 bases map to TRBD2. The CDR3 loop spans 15 amino acids. The trim removed 0 bases at V and 1 base at J, leaving 5 bases unmatched. Germline V lookup: CDR1 DFQATT, CDR2 SNEGSKA (reference sequence). CDR3 residues: CSARDAREVQETQYF. CDR3 DNA sequence: TGCAGTGCTAGAGATGCTCGGGAGGTCCAAGAGACCCAGTACTTC.

The chain carries TRBV15 and TRBJ2-1; 8 nucleotides match TRBD1. V shed 5 bases and J 7 bases; nucleotides not matched to a gene: 10. CDR1 and CDR2 (germline): LNHNV, YYDKDF (reference sequence). This CDR3 comprises 15 residues. The DNA of the CDR3 is TGTGCCACCAGCCTTCCGACAGGGGCGTGGAATGAGCAGTTCTTC. Translation gives CATSLPTGAWNEQFF. The full variable domain, its missing parts supplied by reference TRBV15 and TRBJ2-1, is DAMVIQNPRYQVTQFGKPVTLSCSQTLNHNVMYWYQQKSSQAPKLLFHYYDKDFNNEADTPDNFQSRRPNTSFCFLDIRSPGLGDTAMYLCATSLPTGAWNEQFFGPGTRLTVL.

The chain carries TRBV20-1 and TRBJ1-1, with 7 bases that match TRBD1. The CDR3 covers 15 residues. From germline, CDR1 is DFQATT and CDR2 SNEGSKA (reference sequence). Losses at the gene ends were 4 bases for V and 6 bases for J; bases not matched to a gene: 14. The CDR3 bases are TGCAGTGCTACAAACACCAAAGACAGGGCCCCTGAAGCTTTCTTT. Protein: CSATNTKDRAPEAFF.

This clonotype was seen a few times. The rearrangement links TRBV4-2 to TRBJ2-7; 8 nucleotides align to TRBD2. The CDR3 is 16 residues long. In germline, CDR1 is LGHNA, CDR2 YNFKEQ. V was pared by 5 bases and J by 5 bases, with 14 bases of the junction left unmatched. CDR3 region: CASSWGSSGSRDEQYF. The CDR3 DNA is TGTGCCAGCAGCTGGGGTTCCAGCGGGAGTCGCGACGAGCAGTACTTC.

V gene TRBV20-1 combines with J gene TRBJ1-2; 7 positions agree with TRBD1. Germline lookup yields CDR1 DFQATT and CDR2 SNEGSKA (reference sequence). The length of the CDR3 is 14 residues. Losses at the gene ends were 5 bases for V and 2 bases for J; bases not matched to a gene: 8. The CDR3 nucleotides read TGCAGTGCTTATACAGGGGTTAGAAACTATGGCTACACCTTC. Protein product: CSAYTGVRNYGYTF.

The rearrangement links TRBV6-5 to TRBJ2-1; 7 bases align to TRBD1. Trimming took 4 bases from V and 13 from J; bases not matched to a gene: 10. CDR3 length equals 13 residues. Germline values: CDR1 MNHEY, CDR2 SVGAGI. The CDR3 here is CASSSTGRETQFF. CDR3 nucleotides: TGTGCCAGCAGTTCGACAGGGAGAGAGACCCAGTTCTTC.

The sample holds a few counts of this clonotype. The genes are TRBV6-2 or TRBV6-3 and TRBJ2-1, with 10 bases lining up with TRBD2. With V trimmed by 7 bases and J by 7 bases, 13 bases remained unmatched. Germline V lookup: CDR1 MNHEY, CDR2 SVGEGT. This CDR3 is built from 16 residues. The CDR3 loop is CASIPRAGGPGNEQFF. The CDR3 nucleotides read TGTGCCAGCATACCTAGAGCGGGAGGGCCGGGAAATGAGCAGTTCTTC.

This rearrangement joins TRBV18 to TRBJ1-1; D ambiguous. V was clipped by 1 base and J by 1 base, with 13 bases between them. The length of the CDR3 is 16 residues. Germline V lookup: CDR1 KGHSH, CDR2 LQKENI. The chain's CDR3 is CASSPQYSGKNTEAFF. CDR3 nucleotide sequence: TGTGCCAGCTCACCACAATATTCTGGGAAGAACACTGAAGCTTTCTTT.

Only a few counts were recorded for this clonotype. J is TRBJ1-1 and V is TRBV20-1, with 7 bases lining up with TRBD1. Trimming at V came to 0 bases and at J to 1 base, leaving 11 bases not matched to a gene. The CDR3 sequence is 17 residues long. Germline V gives CDR1 DFQATT, CDR2 SNEGSKA (reference sequence). CDR3 bases: TGCAGTGCTAGAGATGCTCCGACAGGGTTGGCGAACACTGAAGCTTTCTTT. As protein: CSARDAPTGLANTEAFF.